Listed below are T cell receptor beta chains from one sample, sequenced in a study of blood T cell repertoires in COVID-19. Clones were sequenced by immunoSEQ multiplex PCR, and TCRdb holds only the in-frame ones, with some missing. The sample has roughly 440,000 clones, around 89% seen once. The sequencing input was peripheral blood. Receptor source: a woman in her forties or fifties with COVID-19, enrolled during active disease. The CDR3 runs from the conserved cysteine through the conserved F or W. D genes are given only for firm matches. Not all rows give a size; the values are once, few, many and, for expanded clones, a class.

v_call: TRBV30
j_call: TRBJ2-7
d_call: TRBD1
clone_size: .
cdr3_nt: TGTGCCTGGAGCGGGACAGCCGGCGAGCAGTACTTC
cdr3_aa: CAWSGTAGEQYF

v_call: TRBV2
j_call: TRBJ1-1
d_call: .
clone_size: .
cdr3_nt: TGTGCCAGCACCTATGGCACTGAAGCTTTCTTT
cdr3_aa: CASTYGTEAFF

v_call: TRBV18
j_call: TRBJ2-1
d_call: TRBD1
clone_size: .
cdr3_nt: TGTGCCAGCTCTTTCGGGACAGGGGAAAATCATGAGCAGTTCTTC
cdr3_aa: CASSFGTGENHEQFF

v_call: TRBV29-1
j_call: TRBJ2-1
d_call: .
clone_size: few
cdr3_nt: TGCAGCGTTTGGGAGCTAGGTGAGCAGTTCTTC
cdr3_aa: CSVWELGEQFF

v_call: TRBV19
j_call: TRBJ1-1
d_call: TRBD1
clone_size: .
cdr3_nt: TGTGCCAGTAGTATACCCCCCGGACAGGGGGGGACTGAAGCTTTCTTT
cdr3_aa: CASSIPPGQGGTEAFF

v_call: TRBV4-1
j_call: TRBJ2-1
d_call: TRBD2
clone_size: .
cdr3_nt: TGCGCCAGCAGCCAAGATCCCGGGGGGGCTCACAATGAGCAGTTCTTC
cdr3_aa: CASSQDPGGAHNEQFF

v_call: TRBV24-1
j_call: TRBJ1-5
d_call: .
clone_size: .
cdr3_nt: TGTGCCACCAGTGCGGGGTTCAATCAGCCCCAGCATTTT
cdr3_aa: CATSAGFNQPQHF

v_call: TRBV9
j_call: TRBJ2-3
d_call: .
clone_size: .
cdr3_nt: TGTGCCAGCAGCGTAGGAGGGATAGCTACAGATACGCAGTATTTT
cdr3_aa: CASSVGGIATDTQYF

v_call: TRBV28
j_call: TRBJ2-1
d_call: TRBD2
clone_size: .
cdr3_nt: TGTGCCAGCAGTCGGGGTTGGCGGGGGGCAACGAATGAGCAGTTCTTC
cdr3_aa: CASSRGWRGATNEQFF

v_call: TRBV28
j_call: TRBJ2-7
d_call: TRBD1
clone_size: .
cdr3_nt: TGTGCCAGCAACCGGCGGCAGGGGGCTTCCTACGAGCAGTACTTC
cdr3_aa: CASNRRQGASYEQYF

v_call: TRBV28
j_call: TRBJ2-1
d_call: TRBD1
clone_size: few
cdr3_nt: TGTGCCAGCAGCGGTGTAGGGACAGGGGTCAATGAGCAGTTCTTC
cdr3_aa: CASSGVGTGVNEQFF

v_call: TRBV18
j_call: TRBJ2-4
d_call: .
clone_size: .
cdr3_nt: TGTGCCAGCTCCCAGAAAGCCAAAAACATTCAGTACTTC
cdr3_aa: CASSQKAKNIQYF

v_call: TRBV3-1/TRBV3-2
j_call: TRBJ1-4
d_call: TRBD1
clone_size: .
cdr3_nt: TGTGCCAGCAGCCACGGGACAGGGATTGAAAAACTGTTTTTT
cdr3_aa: CASSHGTGIEKLFF

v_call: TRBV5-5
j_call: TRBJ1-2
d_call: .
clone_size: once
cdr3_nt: TGTGCCAGCAGCTTGGTACCGGACAGCCATGGCTACACCTTC
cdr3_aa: CASSLVPDSHGYTF

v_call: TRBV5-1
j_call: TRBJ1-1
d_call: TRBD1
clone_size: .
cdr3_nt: TGCGCCAGCAGCTTGGACCTACAGGGGGCGAACACTGAAGCTTTCTTT
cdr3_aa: CASSLDLQGANTEAFF

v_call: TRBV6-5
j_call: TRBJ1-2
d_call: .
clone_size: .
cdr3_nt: TGTGCCAGCTCAGCGGCGCAGTTTGGCTACACCTTC
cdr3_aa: CASSAAQFGYTF

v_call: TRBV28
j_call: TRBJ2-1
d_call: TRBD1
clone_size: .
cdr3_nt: TGTGCCAGCTCCTACCCGGGACAGGGGAATGAGCAGTTCTTC
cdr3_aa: CASSYPGQGNEQFF

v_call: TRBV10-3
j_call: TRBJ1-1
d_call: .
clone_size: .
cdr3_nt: TGTGCCATCAGTGGGACATCGAACACTGAAGCTTTCTTT
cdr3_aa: CAISGTSNTEAFF

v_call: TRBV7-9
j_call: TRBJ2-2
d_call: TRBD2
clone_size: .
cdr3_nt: TGTGCCAGCAGCTCGGGGACTAGCGGGGGTTATTCAGCCGGGGAGCTGTTTTTT
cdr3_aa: CASSSGTSGGYSAGELFF

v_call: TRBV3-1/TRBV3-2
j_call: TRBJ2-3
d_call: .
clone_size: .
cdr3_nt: TGTGCCAGCAGCCTCGGGGTAGGACTCCCCCCCACGCAGTATTTT
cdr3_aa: CASSLGVGLPPTQYF

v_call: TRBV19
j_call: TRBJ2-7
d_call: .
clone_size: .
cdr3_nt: TGTGCCAGTAAAGTCGGTCCCACTGGCGAGCAGTACTTC
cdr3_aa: CASKVGPTGEQYF

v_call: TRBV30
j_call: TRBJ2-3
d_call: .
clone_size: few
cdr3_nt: TGTGCCTGGAGGTTCCGGGACTGGAGAACAGATACGCAGTATTTT
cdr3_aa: CAWRFRDWRTDTQYF

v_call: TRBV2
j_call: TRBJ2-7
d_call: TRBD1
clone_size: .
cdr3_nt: TGTGCCAGCTCCAGGACAGGTGTCTACGAGCAGTACTTC
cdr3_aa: CASSRTGVYEQYF

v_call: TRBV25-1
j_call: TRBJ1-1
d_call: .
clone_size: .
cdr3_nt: TGTGCCAGCAGTGACCTGCCCCAGGGCACTGAAGCTTTCTTT
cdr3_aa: CASSDLPQGTEAFF

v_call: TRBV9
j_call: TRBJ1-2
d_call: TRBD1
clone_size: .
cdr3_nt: TGTGCCAGCAGCGTACAGGGGGAAGGCTACACCTTC
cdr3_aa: CASSVQGEGYTF

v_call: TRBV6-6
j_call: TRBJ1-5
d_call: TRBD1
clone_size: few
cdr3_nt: TGTGCCAGCAGTCCAGACAGGGGGCATCAGCCCCAGCATTTT
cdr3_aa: CASSPDRGHQPQHF

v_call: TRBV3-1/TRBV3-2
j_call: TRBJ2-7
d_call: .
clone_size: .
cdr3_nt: TGTGCCAGCAGCCAAGAAGCCTCTTCCTACGAGCAGTACTTC
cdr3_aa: CASSQEASSYEQYF

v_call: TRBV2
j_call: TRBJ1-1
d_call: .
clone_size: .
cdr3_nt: TGTGCCAGCAGGGGGCTGAACACTGAAGCTTTCTTT
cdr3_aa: CASRGLNTEAFF

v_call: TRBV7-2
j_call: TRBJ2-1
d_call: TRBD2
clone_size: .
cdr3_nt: TGTGCCAGCAGTCCCGGCAGCGGGGAGTTCAATGAGCAGTTCTTC
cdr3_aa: CASSPGSGEFNEQFF

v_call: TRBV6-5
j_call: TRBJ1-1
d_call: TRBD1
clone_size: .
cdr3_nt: TGTGCCAGCAGTTCCTACCGGGACAGGGCGAACACTGAAGCTTTCTTT
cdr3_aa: CASSSYRDRANTEAFF

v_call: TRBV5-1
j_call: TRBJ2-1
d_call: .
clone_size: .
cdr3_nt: TGCGCCAGCAGCTTGGGACTAACGTATTCCTACAATGAGCAGTTCTTC
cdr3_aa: CASSLGLTYSYNEQFF

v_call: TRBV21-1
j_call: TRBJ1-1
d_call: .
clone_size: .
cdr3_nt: TGTGCCAGTCTTAACCCAGGACAGCCGGACACTGAAGCTTTCTTT
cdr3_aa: CASLNPGQPDTEAFF

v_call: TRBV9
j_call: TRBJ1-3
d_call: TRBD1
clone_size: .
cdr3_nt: TGTGCCAGCAGCCCCCAGGGGGGAGGAAACACCATATATTTT
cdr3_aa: CASSPQGGGNTIYF

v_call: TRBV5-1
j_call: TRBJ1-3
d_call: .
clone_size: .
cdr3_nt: TGCGCCAGCAGCTTGGTCCACTCTGGAAACACCATATATTTT
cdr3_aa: CASSLVHSGNTIYF

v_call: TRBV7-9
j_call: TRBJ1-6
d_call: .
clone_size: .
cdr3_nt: TGTGCCAGCAGTTCCCAGGGGACTTCACCCCTCCACTTT
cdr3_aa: CASSSQGTSPLHF

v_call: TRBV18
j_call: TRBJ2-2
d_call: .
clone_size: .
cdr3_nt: TGTGCCAGCACATCCTTGAACACCGGGGAGCTGTTTTTT
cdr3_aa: CASTSLNTGELFF

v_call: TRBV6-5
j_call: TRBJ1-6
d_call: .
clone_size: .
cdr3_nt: TGTGCCAGCAGTTACGGGGCGTCGAATTCACCCCTCCACTTT
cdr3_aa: CASSYGASNSPLHF

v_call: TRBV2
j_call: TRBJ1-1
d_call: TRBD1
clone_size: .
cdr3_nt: TGTGCCAGCAGTGCAGGGGGCAGGACTGAAGCTTTCTTT
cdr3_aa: CASSAGGRTEAFF

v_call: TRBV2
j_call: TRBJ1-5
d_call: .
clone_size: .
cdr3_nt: TGTGCCAGCAGTGAAGGGCCGTTGTGGAATCAGCCCCAGCATTTT
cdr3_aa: CASSEGPLWNQPQHF

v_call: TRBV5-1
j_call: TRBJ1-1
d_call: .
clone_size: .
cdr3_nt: TGCGCCAGCAGCTTGGCCAGGCAGCCCACTGAAGCTTTCTTT
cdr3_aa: CASSLARQPTEAFF

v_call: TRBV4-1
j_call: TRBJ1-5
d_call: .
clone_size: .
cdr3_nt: TGCGCCAGCAGCCAAGGGGGGGGGTCATATAGCAATCAGCCCCAGCATTTT
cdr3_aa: CASSQGGGSYSNQPQHF

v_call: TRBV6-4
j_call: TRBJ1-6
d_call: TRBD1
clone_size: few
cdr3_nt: TGTGCCAGCAGTGACTCGACAGGGGGCTCACCCCTCCACTTT
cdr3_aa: CASSDSTGGSPLHF

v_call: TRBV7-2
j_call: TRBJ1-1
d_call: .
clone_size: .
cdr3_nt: TGTGCCAGCAGCCAACGGACAGTTTACACTGAAGCTTTCTTT
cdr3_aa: CASSQRTVYTEAFF

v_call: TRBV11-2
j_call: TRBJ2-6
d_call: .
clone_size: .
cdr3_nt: TGTGCCAGCAGCTCGAGACAGACCCAAGGGGCCAACGTCCTGACTTTC
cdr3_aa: CASSSRQTQGANVLTF

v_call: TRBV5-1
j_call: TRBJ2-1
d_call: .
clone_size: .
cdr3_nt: TGCGCCAGCAGCTTGGATCCTAGTAGTGAGCAGTTCTTC
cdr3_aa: CASSLDPSSEQFF

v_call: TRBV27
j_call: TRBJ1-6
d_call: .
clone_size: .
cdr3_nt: TGTGCCAGCAGTCCCCATTATAATTCACCCCTCCACTTT
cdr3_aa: CASSPHYNSPLHF

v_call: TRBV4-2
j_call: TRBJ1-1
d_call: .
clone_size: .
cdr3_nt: TGTGCCAGCAGCCAACCCCAACTGATCACTGAAGCTTTCTTT
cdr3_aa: CASSQPQLITEAFF

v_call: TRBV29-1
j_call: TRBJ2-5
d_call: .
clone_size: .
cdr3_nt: TGCAGCGTGCGGAGGGAGCATGAGACCCAGTACTTC
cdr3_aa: CSVRREHETQYF

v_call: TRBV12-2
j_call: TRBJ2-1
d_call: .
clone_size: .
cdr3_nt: TGTGCAAGTCGCCAGCTTAGGGCGGGCAATGAGCAGTTCTTC
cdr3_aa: CASRQLRAGNEQFF

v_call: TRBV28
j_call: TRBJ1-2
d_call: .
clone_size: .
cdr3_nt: TGTGCCAGCAGTTTGAGCGGAAACGGAAACTATGGCTACACCTTC
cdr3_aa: CASSLSGNGNYGYTF

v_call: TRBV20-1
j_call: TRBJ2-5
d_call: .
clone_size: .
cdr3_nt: TGCAGTGCAGCCAAAGAGACCCAGTACTTC
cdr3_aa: CSAAKETQYF